The rows below give T cell receptor beta chains drawn from one sample of a study of cytomegalovirus exposure and HLA in healthy donors. The protocol was immunoSEQ multiplex PCR, while the TCRdb copy is restricted to in-frame clones and leaves out a portion. This sample's clone table lists some 200,000 clones. Input material: PBMCs. The source of these receptors is a woman in her late teens or twenties in good health and CMV-seropositive. Each CDR3 is given with its conserved first and last residue. The order of the fields is V gene, J gene, D gene, CDR3 DNA, CDR3 protein. A D gene is named only where the DNA matches it firmly.

V: TRBV5-1; J: TRBJ2-7; D: TRBD2; DNA: TGCGCCAGCAGCTTGGTTCCCGGGACTAGCACCTACGAGCAGTACTTC; CDR3: CASSLVPGTSTYEQYF
V: TRBV7-9; J: TRBJ1-1; D: .; DNA: TGTGCCAGCAGCCAACCAAGACGGGGGAACACTGAAGCTTTCTTT; CDR3: CASSQPRRGNTEAFF
V: TRBV19; J: TRBJ1-6; D: TRBD1; DNA: TGTGCCACCTCCTTGGGACAGTATAATTCACCCCTCCACTTT; CDR3: CATSLGQYNSPLHF
V: TRBV7-2; J: TRBJ1-2; D: TRBD1; DNA: TGTGCCAGCAGCCCGAGCCCCACCGGGACAGGGTGGTATGGCTACACCTTC; CDR3: CASSPSPTGTGWYGYTF
V: TRBV5-5; J: TRBJ1-1; D: .; DNA: TGTGCCAGCAGCTTCCTAACGTCGAACACTGAAGCTTTCTTT; CDR3: CASSFLTSNTEAFF
V: TRBV6-1; J: TRBJ2-7; D: .; DNA: TGTGCCAGCAGTGAAGCCCGGTCCTACGAGCAGTACTTC; CDR3: CASSEARSYEQYF
V: TRBV10-3; J: TRBJ1-2; D: TRBD1; DNA: TGTGCCATCAGTCTGGACAGGAGGGACTATGGCTACACCTTC; CDR3: CAISLDRRDYGYTF
V: TRBV27; J: TRBJ2-1; D: .; DNA: TGTGCCAGCAGCCCTTATGGGAGTTACGCCTACAATGAGCAGTTCTTC; CDR3: CASSPYGSYAYNEQFF
V: TRBV4-3; J: TRBJ2-3; D: TRBD2; DNA: TGCGCCAGCAGCTACGGGACTAGCGGGGCTCAGGTGCAGTATTTT; CDR3: CASSYGTSGAQVQYF
V: TRBV5-1; J: TRBJ2-1; D: TRBD2; DNA: TGCGCCAGCAGTCCAGTTTCCAACGGACTAGCGGGGGGGGAGCAGTTCTTC; CDR3: CASSPVSNGLAGGEQFF
V: TRBV2; J: TRBJ1-2; D: .; DNA: TGTGCCAGCAGGCCCGGGGGGTCTGGCTACACCTTC; CDR3: CASRPGGSGYTF
V: TRBV2; J: TRBJ2-6; D: TRBD2; DNA: TGTGCCAGCCTATCCCCGGGACTAGCGGTCTCTGGGGCCAACGTCCTGACTTTC; CDR3: CASLSPGLAVSGANVLTF
V: TRBV5-1; J: TRBJ1-4; D: .; DNA: TGCGCCAGCAGCTTTGGGGGGTTCAATGAAAAACTGTTTTTT; CDR3: CASSFGGFNEKLFF
V: TRBV2; J: TRBJ1-4; D: TRBD1; DNA: TGTGCCAGCAGTTCCGGGACAGTTGACGAAAAACTGTTTTTT; CDR3: CASSSGTVDEKLFF
V: TRBV19; J: TRBJ2-5; D: .; DNA: TGTGCCAGTAGTAAGACTAGTGGGGAGACCCAGTACTTC; CDR3: CASSKTSGETQYF
V: TRBV4-1; J: TRBJ2-7; D: .; DNA: TGCGCCAGCAGCCAACAAGAAACAGTTTACGAGCAGTACTTC; CDR3: CASSQQETVYEQYF
V: TRBV7-6; J: TRBJ2-1; D: TRBD1; DNA: TGTGCCAGCAGCTTGGGACAGACTAACAATGAGCAGTTCTTC; CDR3: CASSLGQTNNEQFF
V: TRBV6-5; J: TRBJ2-1; D: .; DNA: TGTGCCAGCAGTTACGGCGGTCCCTATGAGCAGTTCTTC; CDR3: CASSYGGPYEQFF
V: TRBV5-1; J: TRBJ1-3; D: .; DNA: TGCGCCAGCAGCTTGGTTGGCATCTCTGGAAACACCATATATTTT; CDR3: CASSLVGISGNTIYF
V: TRBV7-2; J: TRBJ2-7; D: TRBD2; DNA: TGTGCCAGCAGCTCCCGGCGAGCGGGGGAGCAGTACTTC; CDR3: CASSSRRAGEQYF
V: TRBV30; J: TRBJ2-5; D: .; DNA: TGTGCCTGGAGTGTTGTGGCTAGCCAAGAGACCCAGTACTTC; CDR3: CAWSVVASQETQYF
V: TRBV29-1; J: TRBJ1-2; D: .; DNA: TGCAGCGTTGAAGAAAACACAGGGTTCACCTTC; CDR3: CSVEENTGFTF
V: TRBV9; J: TRBJ2-5; D: .; DNA: TGTGCCAGCAGCGTAGAGGGGCGACAAGAGACCCAGTACTTC; CDR3: CASSVEGRQETQYF
V: TRBV14; J: TRBJ1-2; D: TRBD1; DNA: TGTGCCAGCAGCGCTATGACAGGGGATTTTTCCTATGGCTACACCTTC; CDR3: CASSAMTGDFSYGYTF
V: TRBV5-4; J: TRBJ1-4; D: .; DNA: TGTGCCAGCAGCCGGTGGAAGCAGGGCTACGAAAAACTGTTTTTT; CDR3: CASSRWKQGYEKLFF
V: TRBV5-6; J: TRBJ2-3; D: .; DNA: TGTGCCAGCAGCTTGGAACGGACAGATACGCAGTATTTT; CDR3: CASSLERTDTQYF
V: TRBV4-1; J: TRBJ1-2; D: .; DNA: TGCGCCAGCAGCCCCCATCACACAGGGTCGGGTGGCTACACCTTC; CDR3: CASSPHHTGSGGYTF
V: TRBV15; J: TRBJ2-2; D: .; DNA: TGTGCCACCAGCCGCGGTTCGAACACCGGGGAGCTGTTTTTT; CDR3: CATSRGSNTGELFF
V: TRBV6-5; J: TRBJ1-1; D: TRBD1; DNA: TGTGCCAGCAGTATCCGGGACAGGGGGCTTTCTGAAGCTTTCTTT; CDR3: CASSIRDRGLSEAFF
V: TRBV6-5; J: TRBJ2-5; D: TRBD1; DNA: TGTGCCAGCAATCGACAGGGGGTAACCGAGACCCAGTACTTC; CDR3: CASNRQGVTETQYF
V: TRBV27; J: TRBJ1-2; D: .; DNA: TGTGCCAGCAGTCCACTTCTCCCGGGGATTAAGTATGGCTACACCTTC; CDR3: CASSPLLPGIKYGYTF
V: TRBV11-2; J: TRBJ2-7; D: .; DNA: TGTGCCAGCAGCTTAGGAGTAGCGGCGACCTACGAGCAGTACTTC; CDR3: CASSLGVAATYEQYF
V: TRBV2; J: TRBJ1-3; D: TRBD1; DNA: TGTGCCAGCATTTCACAGGGGGCTGGAAACACCATATATTTT; CDR3: CASISQGAGNTIYF
V: TRBV10-3; J: TRBJ1-1; D: TRBD1; DNA: TGTGCCATCAGTGTAGGACAGGGCTCCACTGAAGCTTTCTTT; CDR3: CAISVGQGSTEAFF
V: TRBV5-1; J: TRBJ1-1; D: TRBD1; DNA: TGCGCCAGCGGCCGGAACAGGGGGCAGGGTAACACTGAAGCTTTCTTT; CDR3: CASGRNRGQGNTEAFF
V: TRBV4-1; J: TRBJ1-2; D: TRBD1; DNA: TGCGCCAGCAGCCCCATGACAGGGGTTTATGGCTACACCTTC; CDR3: CASSPMTGVYGYTF
V: TRBV6-5; J: TRBJ2-4; D: .; DNA: TGTGCCAGCAGTCAAACAGGTTCGAAAAACATTCAGTACTTC; CDR3: CASSQTGSKNIQYF